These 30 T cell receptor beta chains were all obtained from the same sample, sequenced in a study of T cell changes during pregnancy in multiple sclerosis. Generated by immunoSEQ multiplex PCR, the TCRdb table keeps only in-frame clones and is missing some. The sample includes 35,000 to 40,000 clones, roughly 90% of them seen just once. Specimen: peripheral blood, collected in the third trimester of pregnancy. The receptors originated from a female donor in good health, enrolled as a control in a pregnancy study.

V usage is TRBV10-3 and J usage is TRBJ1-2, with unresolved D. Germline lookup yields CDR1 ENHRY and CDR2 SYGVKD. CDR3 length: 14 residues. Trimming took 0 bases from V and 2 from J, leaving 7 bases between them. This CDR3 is CAISESGPNYGYTF. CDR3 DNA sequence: TGTGCCATCAGTGAGTCGGGCCCGAACTATGGCTACACCTTC.

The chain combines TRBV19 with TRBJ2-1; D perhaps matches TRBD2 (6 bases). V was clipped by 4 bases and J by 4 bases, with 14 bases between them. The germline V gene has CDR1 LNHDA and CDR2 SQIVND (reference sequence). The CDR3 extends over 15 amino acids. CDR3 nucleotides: TGTGCCAGTAGTACCGGGGTGGGACTTTACAATGAGCAGTTCTTC. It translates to CASSTGVGLYNEQFF.

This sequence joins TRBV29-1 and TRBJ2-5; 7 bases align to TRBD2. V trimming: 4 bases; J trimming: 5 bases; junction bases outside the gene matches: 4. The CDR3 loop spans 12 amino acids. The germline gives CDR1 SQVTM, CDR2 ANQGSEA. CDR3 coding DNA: TGCAGCGTTGCAGTGGGGGGGGAGACCCAGTACTTC. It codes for CSVAVGGETQYF.

The CDR3 nucleotides are TGTGCCAGCAGCGATCCTAGCGGGAGGGGATACAATGAGCAGTTCTTC. This encodes CASSDPSGRGYNEQFF. This chain connects TRBV7-3 to TRBJ2-1; 12 bases align to TRBD2. V trimming: 5 bases; J trimming: 4 bases; junction bases outside the gene matches: 6. This CDR3 is 16 amino acids long. The V gene's germline CDR1 is SGHTA and CDR2 FQGTGA.

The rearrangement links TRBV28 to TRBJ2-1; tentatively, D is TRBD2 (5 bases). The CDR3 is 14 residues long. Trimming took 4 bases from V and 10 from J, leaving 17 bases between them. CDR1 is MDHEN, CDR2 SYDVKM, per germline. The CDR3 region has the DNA TGTGCCAGCAGTTCCCTTAGGGAGCGCCTGGAGCAGTTCTTC. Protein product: CASSSLRERLEQFF.

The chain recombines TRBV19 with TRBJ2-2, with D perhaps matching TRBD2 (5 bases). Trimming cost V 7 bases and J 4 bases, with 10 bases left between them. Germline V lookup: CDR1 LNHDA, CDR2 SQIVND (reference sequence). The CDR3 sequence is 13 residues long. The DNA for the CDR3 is TGTGCCAGTAATCGAGGGTCCACCGGGGAGCTGTTTTTT. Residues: CASNRGSTGELFF.

The CDR3 DNA sequence: TGTGCCACCAGCCCCGAGCGGGCCCAAGGCACTGAAGCTTTCTTT. It yields the protein CATSPERAQGTEAFF. The chain couples TRBV15 to TRBJ1-1; no firm D call. CDR1 LNHNV and CDR2 YYDKDF come from the germline V gene (reference sequence). This CDR3 is 15 amino acids long. The V and J ends lost 5 bases and 4 bases respectively, with 17 bases between them.

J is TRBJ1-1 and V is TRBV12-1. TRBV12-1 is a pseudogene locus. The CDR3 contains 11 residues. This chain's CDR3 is CASSPDTEAFF. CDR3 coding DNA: TGTGCCAGCAGCCCCGACACTGAAGCTTTCTTT.

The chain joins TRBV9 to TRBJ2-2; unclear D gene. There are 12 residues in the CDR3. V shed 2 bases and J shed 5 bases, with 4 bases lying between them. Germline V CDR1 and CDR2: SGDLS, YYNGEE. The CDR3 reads CASSVITGELFF. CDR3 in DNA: TGTGCCAGCAGCGTCATTACCGGGGAGCTGTTTTTT.

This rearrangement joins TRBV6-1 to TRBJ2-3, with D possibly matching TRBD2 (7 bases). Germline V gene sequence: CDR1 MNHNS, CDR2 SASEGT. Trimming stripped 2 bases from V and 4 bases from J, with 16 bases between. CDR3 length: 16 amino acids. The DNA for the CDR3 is TGTGCCAGCAGTGAAACGGGGGGCGCGAGCGCAGATACGCAGTATTTT. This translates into CASSETGGASADTQYF.

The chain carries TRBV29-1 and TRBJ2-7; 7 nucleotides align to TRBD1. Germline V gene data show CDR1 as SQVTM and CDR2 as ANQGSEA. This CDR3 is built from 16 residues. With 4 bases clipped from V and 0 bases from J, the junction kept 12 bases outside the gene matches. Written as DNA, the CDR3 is TGCAGCGTTGCGGATATGGGACAGTCATACTCCTACGAGCAGTACTTC. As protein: CSVADMGQSYSYEQYF.

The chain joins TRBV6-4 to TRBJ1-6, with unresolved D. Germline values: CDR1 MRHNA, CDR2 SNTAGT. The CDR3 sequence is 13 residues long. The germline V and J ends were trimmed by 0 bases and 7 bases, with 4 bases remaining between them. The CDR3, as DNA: TGTGCCAGCAGTGACTCAGCGAATTCACCCCTCCACTTT. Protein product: CASSDSANSPLHF.

CDR3 nucleotides: TGCGCCAGCAGCCCGGGCGGGCATGGCTACACCTTC. It encodes CASSPGGHGYTF. J is TRBJ1-2 and V is TRBV4-1, with D uncertain. The CDR3 is 12 residues long. Germline CDR1 and CDR2: MGHRA and YSYEKL. Trimming removed 4 bases at V and 6 bases at J, with 9 bases between.

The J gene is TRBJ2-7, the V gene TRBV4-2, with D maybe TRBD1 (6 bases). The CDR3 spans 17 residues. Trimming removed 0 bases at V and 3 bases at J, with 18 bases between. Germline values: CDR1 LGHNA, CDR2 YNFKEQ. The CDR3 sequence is CASSQERIRARGYEQYF. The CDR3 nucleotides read TGTGCCAGCAGCCAAGAACGTATCCGGGCCAGGGGCTACGAGCAGTACTTC.

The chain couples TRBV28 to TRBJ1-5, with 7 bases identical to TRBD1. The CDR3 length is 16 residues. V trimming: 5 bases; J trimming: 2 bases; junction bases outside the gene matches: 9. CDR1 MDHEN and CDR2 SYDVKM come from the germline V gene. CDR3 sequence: CASSPVTGPGNQPQHF. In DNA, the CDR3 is TGTGCCAGCAGTCCTGTGACAGGGCCCGGCAATCAGCCCCAGCATTTT.

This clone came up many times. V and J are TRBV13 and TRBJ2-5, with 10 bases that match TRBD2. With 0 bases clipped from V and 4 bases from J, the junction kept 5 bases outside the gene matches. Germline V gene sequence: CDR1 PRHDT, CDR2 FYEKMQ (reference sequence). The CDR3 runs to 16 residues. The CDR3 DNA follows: TGTGCCAGCAGCTTAGGACTAGCGGGATCAGGAGAGACCCAGTACTTC. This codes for CASSLGLAGSGETQYF.

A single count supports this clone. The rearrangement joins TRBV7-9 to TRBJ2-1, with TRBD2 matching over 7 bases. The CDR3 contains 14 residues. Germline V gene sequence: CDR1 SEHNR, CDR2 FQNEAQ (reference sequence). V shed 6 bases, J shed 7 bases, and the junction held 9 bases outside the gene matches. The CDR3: CASSIFREGNEQFF. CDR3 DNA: TGTGCCAGCAGTATTTTCAGGGAGGGAAATGAGCAGTTCTTC.

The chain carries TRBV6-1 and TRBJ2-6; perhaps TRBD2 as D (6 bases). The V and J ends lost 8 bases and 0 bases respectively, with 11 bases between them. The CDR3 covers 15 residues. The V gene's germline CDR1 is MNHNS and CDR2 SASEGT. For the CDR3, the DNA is TGTGCCAGCGGGGGGATCGGCTCTGGGGCCAACGTCCTGACTTTC. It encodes CASGGIGSGANVLTF.

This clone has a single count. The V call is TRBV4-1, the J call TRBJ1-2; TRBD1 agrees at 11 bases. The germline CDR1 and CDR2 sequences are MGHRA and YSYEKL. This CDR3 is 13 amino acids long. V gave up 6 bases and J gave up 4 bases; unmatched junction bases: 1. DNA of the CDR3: TGCGCCAGCAGTGGGACAGGGGGCTATGGCTACACCTTC. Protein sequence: CASSGTGGYGYTF.

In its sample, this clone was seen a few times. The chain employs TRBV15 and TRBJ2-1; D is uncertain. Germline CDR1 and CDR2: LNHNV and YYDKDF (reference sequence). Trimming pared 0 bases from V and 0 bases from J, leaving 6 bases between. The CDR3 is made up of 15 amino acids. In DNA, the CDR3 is TGTGCCACCAGCAGAGAGGCAGGCTCCTACAATGAGCAGTTCTTC. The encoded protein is CATSREAGSYNEQFF.

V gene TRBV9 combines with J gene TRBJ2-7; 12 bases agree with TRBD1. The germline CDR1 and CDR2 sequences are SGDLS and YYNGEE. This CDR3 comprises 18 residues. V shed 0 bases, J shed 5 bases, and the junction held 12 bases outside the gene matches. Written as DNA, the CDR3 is TGTGCCAGCAGCGTAGGAGGGGGACAGGGGGCAAGTCGGGACGAGCAGTACTTC. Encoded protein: CASSVGGGQGASRDEQYF.

CDR3 sequence (DNA): TGTGCCAGCAGTACGGGACTAGCCTACGAGCAGTACTTC. This gives the protein CASSTGLAYEQYF. V is TRBV6-6 and J is TRBJ2-5; 8 nucleotides align to TRBD2. The J call may be mistaken, given a closer DNA end match to TRBJ2-7. The CDR3 sequence is 13 residues long. The germline gives CDR1 MNHNY, CDR2 SVGAGI (reference sequence).

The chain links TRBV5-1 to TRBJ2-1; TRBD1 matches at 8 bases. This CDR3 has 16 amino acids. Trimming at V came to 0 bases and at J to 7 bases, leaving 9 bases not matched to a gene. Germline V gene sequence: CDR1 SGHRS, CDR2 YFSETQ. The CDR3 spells CASSLAGQGLKNEQFF. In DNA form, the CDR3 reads TGCGCCAGCAGCTTGGCCGGACAGGGCCTAAAGAATGAGCAGTTCTTC.

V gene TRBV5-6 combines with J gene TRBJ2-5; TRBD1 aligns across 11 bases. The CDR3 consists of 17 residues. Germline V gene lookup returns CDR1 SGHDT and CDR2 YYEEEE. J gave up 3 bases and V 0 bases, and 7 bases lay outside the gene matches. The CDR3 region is CASSLAGTGGSEETQYF. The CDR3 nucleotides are TGTGCCAGCAGCTTGGCCGGGACAGGGGGGTCTGAAGAGACCCAGTACTTC.

The DNA for the CDR3 is TGTGCCAGCAGCTCCGGGACAGGGCTAACCTACGAGCAGTACTTC. This encodes CASSSGTGLTYEQYF. The chain links TRBV5-6 to TRBJ2-7; 9 bases are shared with TRBD1. Germline CDR1 reads SGHDT; CDR2 reads YYEEEE. CDR3 size: 15 residues. J lost 2 bases, V lost 3 bases, and 6 bases had no gene match.

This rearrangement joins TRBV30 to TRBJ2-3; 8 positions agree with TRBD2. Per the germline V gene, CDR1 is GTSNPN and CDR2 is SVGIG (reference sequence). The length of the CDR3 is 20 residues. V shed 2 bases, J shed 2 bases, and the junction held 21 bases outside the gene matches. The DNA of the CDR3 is TGTGCCTGGAGTCTTATTCTCCCTCTAGCGGGTTACGGGACCACAGATACGCAGTATTTT. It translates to CAWSLILPLAGYGTTDTQYF.

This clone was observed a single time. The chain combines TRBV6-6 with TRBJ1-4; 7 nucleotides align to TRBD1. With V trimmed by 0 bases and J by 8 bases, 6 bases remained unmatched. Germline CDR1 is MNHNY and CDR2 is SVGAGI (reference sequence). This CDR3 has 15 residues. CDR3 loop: CASSYSTRGWEKLFF. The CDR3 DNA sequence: TGTGCCAGCAGTTACTCGACCAGGGGGTGGGAAAAACTGTTTTTT.

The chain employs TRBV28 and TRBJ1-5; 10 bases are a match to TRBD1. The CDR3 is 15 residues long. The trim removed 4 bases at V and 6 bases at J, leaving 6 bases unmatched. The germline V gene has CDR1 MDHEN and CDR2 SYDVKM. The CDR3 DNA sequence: TGTGCCAGCAGTTCCGGGACAGGGGATTCTCAGCCCCAGCATTTT. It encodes CASSSGTGDSQPQHF.

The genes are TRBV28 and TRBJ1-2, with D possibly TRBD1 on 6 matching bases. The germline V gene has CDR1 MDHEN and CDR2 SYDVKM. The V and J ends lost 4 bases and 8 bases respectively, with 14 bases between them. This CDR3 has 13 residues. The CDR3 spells CASSSAGARGYTF. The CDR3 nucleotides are TGTGCCAGCAGTTCCGCAGGGGCTAGAGGCTACACCTTC.

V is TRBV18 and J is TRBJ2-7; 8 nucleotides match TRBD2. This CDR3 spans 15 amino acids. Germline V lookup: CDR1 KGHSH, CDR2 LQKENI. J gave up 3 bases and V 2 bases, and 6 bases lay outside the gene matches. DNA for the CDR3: TGTGCCAGCTCACCATCGGCGGGAGGTGACTACGAGCAGTACTTC. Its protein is CASSPSAGGDYEQYF.